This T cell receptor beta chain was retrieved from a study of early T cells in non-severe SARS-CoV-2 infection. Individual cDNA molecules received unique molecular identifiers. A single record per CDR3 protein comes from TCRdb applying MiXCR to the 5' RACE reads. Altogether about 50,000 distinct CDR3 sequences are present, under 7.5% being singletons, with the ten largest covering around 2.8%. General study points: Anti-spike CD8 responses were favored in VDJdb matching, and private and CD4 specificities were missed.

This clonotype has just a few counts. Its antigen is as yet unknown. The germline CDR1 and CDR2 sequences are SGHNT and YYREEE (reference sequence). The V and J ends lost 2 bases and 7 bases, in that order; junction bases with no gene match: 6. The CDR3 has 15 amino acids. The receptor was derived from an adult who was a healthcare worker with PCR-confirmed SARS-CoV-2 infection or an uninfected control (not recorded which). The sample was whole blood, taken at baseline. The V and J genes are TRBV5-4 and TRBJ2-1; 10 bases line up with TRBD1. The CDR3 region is CASSLRQGARNEQFF. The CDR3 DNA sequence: TGTGCCAGCAGCTTAAGACAGGGGGCGCGGAATGAGCAGTTCTTC. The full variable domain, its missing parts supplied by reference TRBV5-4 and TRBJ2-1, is ETGVTQSPTHLIKTRGQQVTLRCSSQSGHNTVSWYQQALGQGPQFIFQYYREEENGRGNFPPRFSGLQFPNYSSELNVNALELDDSALYLCASSLRQGARNEQFFGPGTRLTVL.